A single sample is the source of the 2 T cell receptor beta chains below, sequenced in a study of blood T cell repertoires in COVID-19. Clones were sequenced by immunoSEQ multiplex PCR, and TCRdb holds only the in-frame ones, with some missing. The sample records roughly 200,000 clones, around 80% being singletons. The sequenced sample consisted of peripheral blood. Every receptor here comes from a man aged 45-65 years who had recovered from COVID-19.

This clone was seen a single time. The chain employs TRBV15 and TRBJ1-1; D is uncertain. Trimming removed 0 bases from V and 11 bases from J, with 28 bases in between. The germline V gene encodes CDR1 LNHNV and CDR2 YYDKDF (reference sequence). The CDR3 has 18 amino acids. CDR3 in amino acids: CATSRDRGSYGGYSEAFF. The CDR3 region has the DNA TGTGCCACCAGCAGAGATCGGGGTTCTTATGGCGGGTACTCGGAGGCTTTCTTT.

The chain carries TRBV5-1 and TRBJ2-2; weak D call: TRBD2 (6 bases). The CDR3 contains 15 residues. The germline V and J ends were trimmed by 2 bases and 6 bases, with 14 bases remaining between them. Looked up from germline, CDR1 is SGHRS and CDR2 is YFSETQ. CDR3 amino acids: CASSFLEGKPGELFF. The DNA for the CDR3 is TGCGCCAGCAGCTTTTTGGAGGGAAAACCCGGGGAGCTGTTTTTT. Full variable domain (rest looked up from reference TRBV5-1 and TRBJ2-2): KAGVTQTPRYLIKTRGQQVTLSCSPISGHRSVSWYQQTPGQGLQFLFEYFSETQRNKGNFPGRFSGRQFSNSRSEMNVSTLELGDSALYLCASSFLEGKPGELFFGEGSRLTVL.